This is a list of T cell receptor beta chains from one sample in a study of blood T cell repertoires in COVID-19. This table comes from immunoSEQ multiplex PCR, and its TCRdb copy is limited to in-frame clones, with some not included. The sample holds some 65,000 clones, about 80% seen once. The sequencing sample was made of peripheral blood. These receptors were collected from a human donor in a cohort sampled during active COVID-19. CDR3s include the opening cysteine and the closing phenylalanine or tryptophan. Each record gives: clone size, V gene, D gene, J gene, CDR3 protein, CDR3 DNA. D genes are given only for firm matches. The size field is filled for only some rows; it gives once, few, many or a size class.

>.|TRBV28|TRBD1|TRBJ1-5
CASSFLGTGANQPQHF
TGTGCCAGCAGTTTTCTGGGGACAGGAGCAAATCAGCCCCAGCATTTT
>.|TRBV7-9|TRBD2|TRBJ2-7
CASSPVEAGAYEQYF
TGTGCCAGCAGCCCGGTGGAAGCGGGGGCCTACGAGCAGTACTTC
>.|TRBV2|.|TRBJ2-2
CASRADRRGGELFF
TGTGCCAGCAGAGCTGACAGGCGCGGCGGGGAGCTGTTTTTT
>.|TRBV6-2/TRBV6-3|.|TRBJ2-1
CASSHHGKGSYNEQFF
TGTGCCAGCAGTCACCACGGGAAGGGATCCTACAATGAGCAGTTCTTC
>.|TRBV7-2|TRBD2|TRBJ2-3
CASSLAASGVTDTQYF
TGTGCCAGCAGCTTAGCGGCTAGCGGGGTCACAGATACGCAGTATTTT
>.|TRBV20-1|.|TRBJ1-2
CSAPVEHYTF
TGCAGTGCTCCCGTCGAACACTACACCTTC
>few|TRBV7-9|.|TRBJ1-5
CASSLSSNQPQHF
TGTGCCAGCAGCTTGAGTAGCAATCAGCCCCAGCATTTT
>.|TRBV19|TRBD1|TRBJ2-7
CASTPGTGGTYEQYF
TGTGCCAGTACCCCGGGGACAGGGGGGACCTACGAGCAGTACTTC
>once|TRBV10-2|TRBD2|TRBJ2-7
CASRAGGRSYEQYF
TGCGCCAGCAGAGCGGGAGGAAGGTCCTACGAGCAGTACTTC
>few|TRBV5-4|.|TRBJ2-6
CASSLPSSGANVLTF
TGTGCCAGCAGCTTGCCCAGCTCTGGGGCCAACGTCCTGACTTTC
>few|TRBV11-2|.|TRBJ2-3
CASSLALGAMGTDTQYF
TGTGCCAGCAGCTTAGCTCTGGGGGCGATGGGGACAGATACGCAGTATTTT
>.|TRBV12-3/TRBV12-4|TRBD1|TRBJ1-5
CASRGTGNQPQHF
TGTGCCAGCAGGGGGACAGGGAATCAGCCCCAGCATTTT
>.|TRBV19|.|TRBJ2-6
CASSIGRGGANVLTF
TGTGCCAGTAGTATTGGCAGGGGTGGGGCCAACGTCCTGACTTTC
>.|TRBV28|TRBD2|TRBJ2-6
CASDGGENSGANVLTF
TGTGCCAGCGACGGGGGGGAGAACTCTGGGGCCAACGTCCTGACTTTC
>.|TRBV19|.|TRBJ2-5
CASSIVQGIQETQYF
TGTGCCAGTAGTATAGTCCAGGGAATCCAAGAGACCCAGTACTTC